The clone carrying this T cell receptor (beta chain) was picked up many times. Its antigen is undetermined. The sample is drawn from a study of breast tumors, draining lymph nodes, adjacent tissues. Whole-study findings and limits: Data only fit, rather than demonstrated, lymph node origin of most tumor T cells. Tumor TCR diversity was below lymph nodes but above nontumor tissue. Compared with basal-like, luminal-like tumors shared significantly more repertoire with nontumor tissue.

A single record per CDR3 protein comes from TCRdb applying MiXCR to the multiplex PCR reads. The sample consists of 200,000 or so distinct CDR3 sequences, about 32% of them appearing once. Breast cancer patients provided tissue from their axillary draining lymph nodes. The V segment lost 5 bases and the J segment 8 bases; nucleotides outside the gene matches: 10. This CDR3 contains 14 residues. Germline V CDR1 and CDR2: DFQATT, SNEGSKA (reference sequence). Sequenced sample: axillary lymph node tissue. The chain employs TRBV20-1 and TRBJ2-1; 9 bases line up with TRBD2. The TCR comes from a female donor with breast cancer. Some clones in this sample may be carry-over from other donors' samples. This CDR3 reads CSAASGILKDEQFF. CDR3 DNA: TGCAGTGCTGCTAGCGGGATACTGAAGGATGAGCAGTTCTTC.